This TCR beta chain was retrieved from a study of blood T cell repertoires in COVID-19. Looking at the study overall: Researchers got acute and convalescent COVID-19 samples from the United States, Italy and Spain. The analysed material was cDNA or gDNA that came from T cells, B-cell-depleted T cells, or PBMCs.

Original processing notes: Amplification from reference gene primers served as the basis for estimated nucleated cell counts. TCRdb's table, derived via immunoSEQ multiplex PCR, lists solely in-frame clones and lacks some. Clone size and V and J calls were adopted from that table, with D and trimming inferred from the DNA. The table shows about 140,000 clones, with 80% occurring only once. The V end was cut by 2 bases, the J end by 4 bases, with 12 bases between. Germline V CDR1 and CDR2: MDHEN, SYDVKM. The CDR3 covers 14 residues. The sequenced material came from peripheral blood. The chain uses TRBV28 and TRBJ2-7; TRBD1 is a possible D gene (6 bases). The receptor was derived from a man between 65 and 85 years old who had recovered from COVID-19. The CDR3 DNA sequence: TGTGCCAGCAGTTTAAATCAGGGGCTGTACGAGCAGTACTTC. This gives the protein CASSLNQGLYEQYF.